The 13 T cell receptor beta chains below all came from one sample that was sequenced in a study of T cells after yellow fever vaccination. TCRdb reanalysed the 5' RACE reads using MiXCR and keeps one entry per CDR3 protein. The data hold a few hundred thousand distinct CDR3 sequences, with about 6.6% observed a single time. The material was PBMCs, obtained more than 35 days after the first yellow fever vaccination. All receptors come from a young man who received the YFV17D yellow fever vaccine.

This chain links TRBV2 with TRBJ1-1, with TRBD1 identical over 7 bases. After removal of 10 bases from V and 1 base from J, the junction contained 9 bases not matched to a gene. CDR1 and CDR2 (germline): SNHLY, FYNNEI. The CDR3 is 14 residues long. The chain's CDR3 is CATRPGQANTEAFF. The CDR3 DNA follows: TGTGCCACCCGACCAGGACAGGCGAACACTGAAGCTTTCTTT.

This clonotype was seen repeatedly, ten times or more. The chain joins TRBV6-1 to TRBJ1-1; D is possibly TRBD1 (5 bases). From germline, CDR1 is MNHNS and CDR2 SASEGT. V was shortened by 7 bases and J by 0 bases, with 18 bases between the two germline ends. The CDR3 sequence is 16 residues long. The CDR3 nucleotides read TGTGCCAGCAAAGATAGGACACAGCTCATGAACACTGAAGCTTTCTTT. It specifies CASKDRTQLMNTEAFF.

This clonotype was detected many times. The J gene is TRBJ2-1, the V gene TRBV5-1; maybe TRBD2 (6 bases). CDR1 is SGHRS and CDR2 is YFSETQ in the germline V gene. Trimming removed 2 bases from V and 5 bases from J, with 14 bases in between. This CDR3 spans 15 amino acids. CDR3 region: CASSFPGTLNNEQFF. The CDR3 DNA sequence: TGCGCCAGCAGCTTCCCCGGGACTTTAAACAATGAGCAGTTCTTC. Combining the CDR3 with reference TRBV5-1 and TRBJ2-1 gives the whole variable domain KAGVTQTPRYLIKTRGQQVTLSCSPISGHRSVSWYQQTPGQGLQFLFEYFSETQRNKGNFPGRFSGRQFSNSRSEMNVSTLELGDSALYLCASSFPGTLNNEQFFGPGTRLTVL.

The chain carries TRBV4-2 and TRBJ1-6; no clear D gene. This CDR3 contains 13 residues. Per germline, CDR1 LGHNA and CDR2 YNFKEQ. The V end was cut by 1 base, the J end by 4 bases, with 2 bases between. Here the CDR3 reads CASSQAYNSPLHF. For the CDR3, the DNA is TGTGCCAGCAGCCAAGCTTATAATTCACCCCTCCACTTT.

The chain is built from TRBV10-3 and TRBJ2-3; TRBD2 agrees at 7 bases. The V gene end was trimmed by 5 bases and the J gene end by 2 bases; junction bases not matched to a gene: 4. The CDR3 contains 14 residues. Germline-derived CDR1 and CDR2 are ENHRY and SYGVKD. CDR3 in DNA: TGTGCCATCAGTACGGGACTATACACAGATACGCAGTATTTT. This sequence encodes CAISTGLYTDTQYF.

This clonotype turned up a few times. The J gene is TRBJ1-5, the V gene TRBV12-3 or TRBV12-4; D is uncertain. V gave up 7 bases and J gave up 0 bases, with 10 bases separating them. The CDR3 sequence is 14 residues long. CDR3 in DNA: TGTGCCAGCACCATGGGCGATAGCAATCAGCCCCAGCATTTT. Protein: CASTMGDSNQPQHF.

This clonotype has more than one count but fewer than ten. This chain joins TRBV5-1 and TRBJ2-3, with D possibly being TRBD2 (7 bases). The length of the CDR3 is 16 residues. Germline CDR1 and CDR2: SGHRS and YFSETQ. The V end was cut by 1 base, the J end by 2 bases, with 14 bases between. The CDR3 DNA sequence: TGCGCCAGCAGCTTGAGGGTGGGGGGGCCCACAGATACGCAGTATTTT. Protein product: CASSLRVGGPTDTQYF.

In its sample, this clonotype was seen many times. The V call is TRBV11-2, the J call TRBJ2-1; the D gene is possibly TRBD2 (6 bases). The CDR3 is 13 residues long. Germline CDR1 SGHAT, CDR2 FQNNGV. V was pared by 5 bases and J by 9 bases, with 14 bases between. CDR3 sequence reads: CASSRPGVGEQFF. The CDR3 region has the DNA TGTGCCAGCAGCCGCCCGGGGGTCGGTGAGCAGTTCTTC.

This chain connects TRBV4-1 to TRBJ2-3; no definite D call. This CDR3 region has 15 residues. The V end lost 5 bases, the J end lost 2 bases, and 14 bases lay between the germline ends. Germline V lookup: CDR1 MGHRA, CDR2 YSYEKL. DNA for the CDR3: TGCGCCAGCAGCTGGCTAAGTAGGGACACAGATACGCAGTATTTT. This gives the protein CASSWLSRDTDTQYF.

In nucleotides, the CDR3 is TGTGCCAGCAGTTTTCCGGCGGGGGGGCACGGGGAGCTGTTTTTT. Its translation is CASSFPAGGHGELFF. The chain links TRBV12-3 or TRBV12-4 to TRBJ2-2; 9 nucleotides match TRBD2. CDR3 length: 15 amino acids. The J segment lost 7 bases and the V segment lost 3 bases, leaving 6 bases of the junction unmatched.

The chain couples TRBV18 to TRBJ2-2, with D tentatively TRBD1 or TRBD2 (5 bases each). This CDR3 has 17 residues. Trimming removed 3 bases from V and 0 bases from J, with 14 bases in between. CDR1 and CDR2 (germline): KGHSH, LQKENI. The CDR3 DNA reads as TGTGCCAGCTCACCGAACCCGGGACCCACGAACACCGGGGAGCTGTTTTTT. This gives the protein CASSPNPGPTNTGELFF. The variable domain in full, with the rest retrieved from reference TRBV18 and TRBJ2-2, is NAGVMQNPRHLVRRRGQEARLRCSPMKGHSHVYWYRQLPEEGLKFMVYLQKENIIDESGMPKERFSAEFPKEGPSILRIQQVVRGDSAAYFCASSPNPGPTNTGELFFGEGSRLTVL.

The chain joins TRBV11-3 to TRBJ2-1; the D call may be TRBD1 or TRBD2 (6 bases each). This CDR3 is built from 12 residues. Germline assignment: CDR1 SGHNT and CDR2 YENEEA. V dropped 6 bases and J dropped 9 bases, with 12 bases sitting between them. DNA for the CDR3: TGTGCCAGCAGTAGGGGGGCGGGTGAGCAGTTCTTC. This encodes CASSRGAGEQFF.

The rearrangement uses TRBV12-3 or TRBV12-4 and TRBJ2-6; D perhaps matches TRBD2 (5 bases). The CDR3 spans 15 residues. V was clipped by 1 base and J by 2 bases, with 6 bases between them. CDR3 nucleotide sequence: TGTGCCAGCAGTTTAGGAGGGACTGGGGCCAACGTCCTGACTTTC. Translating it yields CASSLGGTGANVLTF.